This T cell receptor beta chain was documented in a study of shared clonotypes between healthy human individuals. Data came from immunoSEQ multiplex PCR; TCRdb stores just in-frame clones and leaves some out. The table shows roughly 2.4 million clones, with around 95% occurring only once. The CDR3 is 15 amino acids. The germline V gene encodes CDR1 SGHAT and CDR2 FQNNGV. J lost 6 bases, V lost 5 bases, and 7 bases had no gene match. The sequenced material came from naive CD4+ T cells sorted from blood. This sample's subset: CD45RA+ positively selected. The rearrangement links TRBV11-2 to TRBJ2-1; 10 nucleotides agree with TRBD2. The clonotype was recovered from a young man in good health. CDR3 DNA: TGTGCCAGCAGCCGTCTAGCGGGAGAGGGCAATGAGCAGTTCTTC. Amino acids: CASSRLAGEGNEQFF.